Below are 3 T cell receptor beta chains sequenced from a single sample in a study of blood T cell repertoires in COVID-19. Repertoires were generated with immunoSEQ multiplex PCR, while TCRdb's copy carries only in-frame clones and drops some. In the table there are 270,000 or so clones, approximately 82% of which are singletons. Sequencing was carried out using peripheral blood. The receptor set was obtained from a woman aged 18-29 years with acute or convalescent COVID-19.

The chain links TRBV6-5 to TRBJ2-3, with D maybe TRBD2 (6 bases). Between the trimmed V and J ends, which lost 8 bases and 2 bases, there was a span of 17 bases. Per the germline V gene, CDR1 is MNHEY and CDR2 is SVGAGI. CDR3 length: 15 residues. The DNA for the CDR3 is TGTGCCAGCCTAGGCCTAGCGATCCTCACAGATACGCAGTATTTT. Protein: CASLGLAILTDTQYF.

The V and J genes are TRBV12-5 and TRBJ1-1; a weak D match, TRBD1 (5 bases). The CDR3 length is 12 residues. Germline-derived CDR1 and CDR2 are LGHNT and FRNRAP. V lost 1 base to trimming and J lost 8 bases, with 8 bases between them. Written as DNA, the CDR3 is TGTGCTAGTGGTTTGGGCTGGGGCGAAGCTTTCTTT. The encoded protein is CASGLGWGEAFF.

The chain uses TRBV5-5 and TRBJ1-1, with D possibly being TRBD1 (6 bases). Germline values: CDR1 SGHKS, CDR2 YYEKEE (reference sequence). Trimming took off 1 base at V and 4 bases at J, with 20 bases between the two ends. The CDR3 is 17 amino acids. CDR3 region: CASSLTPNRAPGTEAFF. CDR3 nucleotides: TGTGCCAGCAGCTTGACCCCGAACAGGGCCCCAGGCACTGAAGCTTTCTTT.